A single sample gave rise to the 21 T cell receptor beta chains below, sequenced in a study of shared clonotypes between healthy human individuals. Using immunoSEQ multiplex PCR, the repertoire was profiled, and TCRdb retains in-frame clones only, with some absent. The table has hundreds of thousands of clones, approximately 95% seen once. Terminally differentiated effector memory CD45RA+ cells were left out of the naive CD8 fraction, which was CD45RO-negative and positively selected for CCR7. The sample consisted of naive CD8+ T cells sorted from blood. Receptors were obtained from a woman aged 30 to 39 in good health.

The CDR3, as DNA: TGTGCCAGTAGTATCCACTGGGAGGGGGGTCAAGAGACCCAGTACTTC. Its translation: CASSIHWEGGQETQYF. The rearrangement uses TRBV19 and TRBJ2-5, with TRBD2 as a possible D gene (7 bases). Trimming stripped 3 bases from V and 2 bases from J, with 16 bases between. Per the germline V gene, CDR1 is LNHDA and CDR2 is SQIVND (reference sequence). This CDR3 has 16 amino acids.

This chain uses TRBV7-9 with TRBJ2-7, with 8 bases matching TRBD2. V shed 3 bases and J 5 bases; nucleotides not matched to a gene: 3. The CDR3 is 13 residues long. Germline V gene data show CDR1 as SEHNR and CDR2 as FQNEAQ (reference sequence). The CDR3 DNA reads as TGTGCCAGCAGCTTCGGGGGGGTCAACGAGCAGTACTTC. Amino acid sequence: CASSFGGVNEQYF.

The J gene is TRBJ2-3, the V gene TRBV27, with D possibly matching TRBD2 (6 bases). This CDR3 is 14 amino acids long. Trimming left V 5 bases short and J 6 bases short, with 15 bases between. In germline, CDR1 is MNHEY, CDR2 SMNVEV (reference sequence). The CDR3 is CASSPSPRGDTQYF. Written as DNA, the CDR3 is TGTGCCAGCAGTCCGTCCCCCCGGGGGGATACGCAGTATTTT.

The J gene is TRBJ1-1, the V gene TRBV4-1; the match to TRBD1 covers 9 bases. The ends lost 5 bases at V and 0 bases at J; junction bases unmatched: 4. The germline V gene encodes CDR1 MGHRA and CDR2 YSYEKL. This CDR3 spans 15 amino acids. CDR3 sequence (DNA): TGCGCCAGCAGCTCCCGACAGGGGGTGAACACTGAAGCTTTCTTT. Translation gives CASSSRQGVNTEAFF.

This chain joins TRBV19 and TRBJ1-5, with D perhaps TRBD1 (5 bases). This CDR3 has 12 amino acids. Germline V gene lookup returns CDR1 LNHDA and CDR2 SQIVND (reference sequence). V was pared by 6 bases and J by 6 bases, with 9 bases between. The CDR3 reads CASSGGPQPQHF. In DNA, the CDR3 is TGTGCCAGTAGCGGGGGACCTCAGCCCCAGCATTTT.

This clone was detected a few times. V is TRBV5-8 and J is TRBJ1-1; no definite D call. The V and J ends lost 2 bases and 1 base respectively, with 9 bases between them. Per germline, CDR1 SGHTS and CDR2 YDEGEE. There are 14 residues in the CDR3. CDR3 amino acids: CASSFGHPNTEAFF. CDR3 DNA: TGTGCCAGCAGCTTCGGGCACCCGAACACTGAAGCTTTCTTT.

The chain links TRBV5-4 to TRBJ2-5; unclear D gene. This CDR3 is built from 13 residues. V shed 0 bases and J shed 4 bases, with 7 bases lying between them. Looked up from germline, CDR1 is SGHNT and CDR2 is YYREEE (reference sequence). The DNA for the CDR3 is TGTGCCAGCAGCTTGGGGGCCCCAGAGACCCAGTACTTC. This sequence encodes CASSLGAPETQYF.

V gene TRBV5-1 combines with J gene TRBJ2-2; a weak D match, TRBD2 (6 bases). V was pared by 3 bases and J by 1 base, with 13 bases between. In germline, CDR1 is SGHRS, CDR2 YFSETQ. This CDR3 region has 16 residues. CDR3 region: CASSSLGTQNTGELFF. CDR3 nucleotides: TGCGCCAGCAGCTCCCTCGGGACTCAGAACACCGGGGAGCTGTTTTTT.

The chain recombines TRBV5-6 with TRBJ2-5, with TRBD2 as a possible D gene (6 bases). The DNA end is a closer match to TRBJ2-7, so the J assignment may be wrong. Germline CDR1 reads SGHDT; CDR2 reads YYEEEE. The CDR3 runs to 14 residues. CDR3 nucleotide sequence: TGTGCCAGCAGGTCTAGCGCGAGCTCCTACGAGCAGTACTTC. Translation gives CASRSSASSYEQYF.

This sequence joins TRBV6-5 and TRBJ1-1; D uncertain. V lost 6 bases to trimming and J lost 0 bases, with 8 bases between them. The CDR3 totals 13 residues. Germline V gene sequence: CDR1 MNHEY, CDR2 SVGAGI. CDR3 DNA sequence: TGTGCCAGCAGCCCGCAAATGAACACTGAAGCTTTCTTT. Translating gives CASSPQMNTEAFF.

Concerning this clone: One junction end disagrees with the germline gene, perhaps due to a read error. J is TRBJ1-1 and V is TRBV5-3; a possible D gene is TRBD1 (5 bases). TRBV5-3 is marked as an open reading frame, function uncertain. CDR3 length equals 12 residues. CDR3 sequence reads: CASSWGTTEAFF. Here the CDR3 DNA reads TGTGCCAGCAGCTGGGGGACTACTGAAGCTTTCTTT.

The rearrangement uses TRBV11-2 and TRBJ1-2, with D uncertain. Germline V gene lookup returns CDR1 SGHAT and CDR2 FQNNGV. The ends were cut back, 2 bases at V and 4 bases at J, with 5 bases in the middle. This CDR3 region has 12 residues. CDR3: CASSLMSYGYTF. DNA for the CDR3: TGTGCCAGCAGCTTAATGAGCTATGGCTACACCTTC.

The chain links TRBV13 to TRBJ2-2; TRBD1 might be the D (6 bases). This CDR3 spans 18 amino acids. Germline V gene data show CDR1 as PRHDT and CDR2 as FYEKMQ (reference sequence). Trimming stripped 6 bases from V and 3 bases from J, with 23 bases between. The CDR3 bases are TGTGCCAGCAGACCATGGACAGTCTTTAGTAGGGACACCGGGGAGCTGTTTTTT. Translation: CASRPWTVFSRDTGELFF.

Written as DNA, the CDR3 is TGTGCCAGCAGCCTGACTAGCGGGATTTTCGACGAGCAGTACTTC. Its translation: CASSLTSGIFDEQYF. The chain is built from TRBV13 and TRBJ2-5; 11 nucleotides match TRBD2. The end of the DNA aligns better with TRBJ2-7, so the J call may be wrong. Germline CDR1 reads PRHDT; CDR2 reads FYEKMQ (reference sequence). The CDR3 loop spans 15 amino acids.

With respect to this clone: The identical CDR3 is also encoded by other nucleotide sequences in the sample. J is TRBJ2-1 and V is TRBV27, with a tentative D call TRBD1 (6 bases). Per germline, CDR1 MNHEY and CDR2 SMNVEV (reference sequence). The CDR3 totals 13 residues. Trimming cost V 6 bases and J 1 base, with 7 bases left between them. CDR3 loop: CASRDRSYNEQFF. The CDR3 DNA reads as TGTGCCAGCAGGGACAGATCCTACAATGAGCAGTTCTTC.

The CDR3 DNA follows: TGTGCCAGTAGTTTGGAGGCCTCGAGCTCCTACAATGAGCAGTTCTTC. It is translated as CASSLEASSSYNEQFF. The rearrangement joins TRBV19 to TRBJ2-1, with TRBD2 as a possible D gene (5 bases). Germline V gene data show CDR1 as LNHDA and CDR2 as SQIVND (reference sequence). The CDR3 has 16 residues. The V end was cut by 5 bases, the J end by 0 bases, with 14 bases between.

The DNA for the CDR3 is TGCGCCAGCAGCCCAGGACCGACCAAGGGGGGCTATGGCTACACCTTC. It codes for CASSPGPTKGGYGYTF. The V call is TRBV5-1, the J call TRBJ1-2, with D perhaps matching TRBD1 (6 bases). Germline CDR1 SGHRS, CDR2 YFSETQ. Trimming shortened V by 4 bases and J by 4 bases, and 20 bases separated the two germline ends. The length of the CDR3 is 16 residues. Drawing the rest from reference TRBV5-1 and TRBJ1-2, the complete variable domain is KAGVTQTPRYLIKTRGQQVTLSCSPISGHRSVSWYQQTPGQGLQFLFEYFSETQRNKGNFPGRFSGRQFSNSRSEMNVSTLELGDSALYLCASSPGPTKGGYGYTFGSGTRLTVV.

The chain couples TRBV19 to TRBJ2-5; the match to TRBD1 covers 8 bases. V lost 1 base, J lost 5 bases, and 12 bases stayed unmatched. Germline CDR1 reads LNHDA; CDR2 reads SQIVND (reference sequence). The CDR3 runs to 17 residues. CDR3 DNA sequence: TGTGCCAGTAGTATAGTCGGACAGGGCGATTCCCCGGAGACCCAGTACTTC. It codes for CASSIVGQGDSPETQYF.

This chain connects TRBV27 to TRBJ2-7, with 8 bases that match TRBD1. CDR3 length: 14 amino acids. Germline CDR1 is MNHEY and CDR2 is SMNVEV (reference sequence). J lost 3 bases, V lost 5 bases, and 6 bases had no gene match. CDR3 sequence: CASSPQTGVYEQYF. The CDR3 bases are TGTGCCAGCAGTCCACAGACAGGGGTCTACGAGCAGTACTTC.

The count of this clone is one. The V and J genes are TRBV13 and TRBJ2-7; tentative D call: TRBD2 (6 bases). Between the trimmed V and J ends, which lost 6 bases and 0 bases, there was a span of 12 bases. The CDR3 totals 14 residues. CDR1 PRHDT and CDR2 FYEKMQ come from the germline V gene (reference sequence). The CDR3: CASSNREPSYEQYF. DNA for the CDR3: TGTGCCAGCAGTAATCGGGAGCCCTCCTACGAGCAGTACTTC.

J is TRBJ2-5 and V is TRBV29-1, with a possible D match to TRBD2 (6 bases). Germline values: CDR1 SQVTM, CDR2 ANQGSEA. V lost 4 bases and J 5 bases, leaving 35 bases between the germline ends. The CDR3 covers 20 residues. The chain's CDR3 is CSVAPRRPLIGGRRGETQYF. For the CDR3, the DNA is TGCAGCGTTGCACCCCGGCGGCCCTTAATAGGAGGGAGGCGCGGGGAGACCCAGTACTTC.